This TCR beta chain is drawn from a study of a mutant IDH1 vaccine in newly diagnosed glioma. Study background: The sex distribution of treated patients was around 60% male and about 38% female, with a mean age of 40.4 years.

J was trimmed by 2 bases and V by 3 bases; bases with no gene match: 11. The CDR3 length is 17 residues. Germline CDR1 and CDR2: LNHNV and YYDKDF (reference sequence). Indicated time point: week 35, safety follow-up. Vaccination used 300 ug of mutant IDH1 20-mer peptide per dose, with topical imiquimod. The method was immunoSEQ multiplex PCR; TCRdb's version includes in-frame clones alone and lacks a portion of them. The data show 40,000 to 55,000 clones, with about 79% seen just once and roughly an eighth held by the top ten. Details on this clone: The antigen is undetermined.

This receptor was identified in a man aged 40-49 years with glioma. The sample was PBMCs, taken from a glioma patient whose treatment included an IDH1 peptide vaccine. This chain connects TRBV15 to TRBJ2-3; 7 nucleotides line up with TRBD2. For the CDR3, the DNA is TGTGCCACCAGCAGGGGAACTAACCAGCGGGACACAGATACGCAGTATTTT. Amino acids: CATSRGTNQRDTDTQYF.